This note documents a single T cell receptor beta chain sequence. Its matching antigen is unknown. The data derive from a study of OX40 agonist ivuxolimab in advanced cancers. As for the study in general: It was permissible to have had prior anti-PD-1, anti-PD-L1 or anti-CTLA-4 therapy, and over 35% had some. Overall study findings and caveats: Expanded clones were, on average, more numerous in CD8+ T cells than in CD4+.

Clones were read by immunoSEQ multiplex PCR, and TCRdb kept only the in-frame ones, dropping some. The sample shows approximately 60,000 clones, roughly 92% of them seen only once. Germline lookup yields CDR1 MNHNS and CDR2 SASEGT. CDR3 length equals 13 residues. Trimming pared 6 bases from V and 5 bases from J, leaving 11 bases between. The sequence derives from an adult with an advanced solid tumor such as melanoma, head and neck, liver or kidney cancer. Specimen: CD4+ or CD8+ T cells sorted from blood, collected in a trial of the OX40 agonist ivuxolimab. The gene calls are TRBV6-1 and TRBJ1-5; D call uncertain. The DNA for the CDR3 is TGTGCCAGCAGCGTCGACACCTATCAGCCCCAGCATTTT. The encoded protein is CASSVDTYQPQHF.